Below are 9 T cell receptor beta chains sequenced from a single sample in a study of T-cell memory formation after mild COVID-19. One entry per CDR3 protein results from TCRdb running MiXCR on the 5' RACE reads. The sample has tens of thousands of distinct CDR3 sequences, over 9% seen once. The sequencing sample was made of PBMCs or a T cell subset sorted from them (not recorded which). The receptors were gathered from a man in his late teens or twenties who had mild COVID-19 (a few samples of this study predate the infection). Cell type and time point are not known.

The table lists this clonotype with a few counts. The rearrangement joins TRBV5-4 to TRBJ1-1, with D possibly TRBD1 on 5 matching bases. The CDR3 sequence is 13 residues long. V lost 0 bases and J 11 bases, leaving 14 bases between the germline ends. CDR1 SGHNT and CDR2 YYREEE come from the germline V gene (reference sequence). As DNA, the CDR3 is TGTGCCAGCAGCTTGGGGGGGTCCGGCCGGGCTTTCTTT. Its protein is CASSLGGSGRAFF. The full variable domain, its missing parts supplied by reference TRBV5-4 and TRBJ1-1, is ETGVTQSPTHLIKTRGQQVTLRCSSQSGHNTVSWYQQALGQGPQFIFQYYREEENGRGNFPPRFSGLQFPNYSSELNVNALELDDSALYLCASSLGGSGRAFFGQGTRLTVV.

This rearrangement joins TRBV20-1 to TRBJ1-5, with 7 bases aligning to TRBD1. J gave up 6 bases and V 4 bases, and 6 bases lay outside the gene matches. The CDR3 consists of 13 residues. The V gene's germline CDR1 is DFQATT and CDR2 SNEGSKA (reference sequence). The CDR3 nucleotides are TGCAGTGCTACCGGACAGGAAAGTCAGCCCCAGCATTTT. It encodes CSATGQESQPQHF.

The V gene is TRBV12-3 or TRBV12-4, the J gene TRBJ2-2, with unresolved D. Trimming cost V 6 bases and J 3 bases, with 2 bases left between them. The CDR3 loop spans 11 amino acids. The CDR3 bases are TGTGCCAGCAGGTACACCGGGGAGCTGTTTTTT. Translation gives CASRYTGELFF.

This clonotype showed up just a few times. This chain uses TRBV24-1 with TRBJ2-5; D gene uncertain. Germline V lookup: CDR1 KGHDR, CDR2 SFDVKD. V was clipped by 1 base and J by 5 bases, with 10 bases between them. This CDR3 contains 14 residues. CDR3 sequence: CATSDFRTVETQYF. CDR3 in DNA: TGTGCCACCAGTGATTTCCGGACCGTGGAGACCCAGTACTTC.

The CDR3, as DNA: TGTGCCAGCAGCCTAGGGGCAGGGGGCCAGTACGAGCAGTACTTC. It is translated as CASSLGAGGQYEQYF. The chain uses TRBV11-1 and TRBJ2-7; 8 bases line up with TRBD1. V shed 5 bases, J shed 4 bases, and the junction held 10 bases outside the gene matches. The CDR3 contains 15 residues. Germline V gene data show CDR1 as SGHAT and CDR2 as FQDESV (reference sequence).

This clonotype was seen only a few times. The chain joins TRBV3-2 to TRBJ2-1; whether TRBD2, the table's D call, matches the DNA was not checked. TRBV3-2 is a known pseudogene. The CDR3 consists of 20 residues. CDR3 sequence (DNA): TGTGCCAGCAGCCAAGCGGAAGGCAGGGAGTTGCGGGCAAGTGGAAATGAGCAGTTCTTC. Protein: CASSQAEGRELRASGNEQFF.

In this sample, this clonotype turned up a few times. The chain recombines TRBV7-2 with TRBJ2-3; TRBD2 matches 8 bases. CDR1 and CDR2 (germline): SGHTA, FQGNSA. The CDR3 has 15 amino acids. Trimming took 5 bases from V and 1 from J; bases not matched to a gene: 5. The DNA of the CDR3 is TGTGCCAGCAGCGTTGGACTAGCCCGCACAGATACGCAGTATTTT. It yields the protein CASSVGLARTDTQYF.

In regard to this clonotype: A read error may explain this, as a much larger clone is one base away. The chain links TRBV27 to TRBJ1-2; a weak D match, TRBD1 (6 bases). There are 13 residues in the CDR3. Trimming took off 4 bases at V and 6 bases at J, with 12 bases between the two ends. CDR1 is MNHEY, CDR2 SMNVEV, per germline (reference sequence). The CDR3: CASSYTGTHGYTF. The CDR3, as DNA: TGTGCCAGCAGTTACACAGGGACCCATGGCTACACCTTC.

The chain combines TRBV20-1 with TRBJ2-3, with TRBD2 matching 7 bases. Germline V gene sequence: CDR1 DFQATT, CDR2 SNEGSKA (reference sequence). The trim removed 5 bases at V and 5 bases at J, leaving 4 bases unmatched. The CDR3 contains 12 residues. The CDR3 DNA follows: TGCAGTGCTCTGGGGGGGGGAGATACGCAGTATTTT. Its protein product is CSALGGGDTQYF.